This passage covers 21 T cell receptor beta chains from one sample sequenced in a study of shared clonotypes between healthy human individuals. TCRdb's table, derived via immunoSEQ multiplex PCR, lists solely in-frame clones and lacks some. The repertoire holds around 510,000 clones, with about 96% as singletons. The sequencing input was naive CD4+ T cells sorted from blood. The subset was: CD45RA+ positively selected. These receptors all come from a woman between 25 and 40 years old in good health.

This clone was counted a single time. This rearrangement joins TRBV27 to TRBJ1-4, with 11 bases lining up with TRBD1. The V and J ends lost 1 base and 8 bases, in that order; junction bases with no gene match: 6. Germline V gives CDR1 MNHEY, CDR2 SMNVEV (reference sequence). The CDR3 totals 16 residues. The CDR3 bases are TGTGCCAGCAGTTTATGGTCCGGGACAGGGGGGGAAAAACTGTTTTTT. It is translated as CASSLWSGTGGEKLFF.

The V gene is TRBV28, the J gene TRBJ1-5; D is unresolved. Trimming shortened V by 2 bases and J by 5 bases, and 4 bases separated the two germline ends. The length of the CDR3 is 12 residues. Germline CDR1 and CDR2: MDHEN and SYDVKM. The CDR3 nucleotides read TGTGCCAGCAGTTTAGAGCATCAGCCCCAGCATTTT. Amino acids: CASSLEHQPQHF.

CDR3 bases: TGTGCCAGCAGCGTGGGTACAGTGCCTCGGAGCACAGATACGCAGTATTTT. Protein: CASSVGTVPRSTDTQYF. The chain couples TRBV9 to TRBJ2-3; D is undetermined. The CDR3 is made up of 17 amino acids. V lost 2 bases and J 0 bases, leaving 16 bases between the germline ends. The germline V gene encodes CDR1 SGDLS and CDR2 YYNGEE.

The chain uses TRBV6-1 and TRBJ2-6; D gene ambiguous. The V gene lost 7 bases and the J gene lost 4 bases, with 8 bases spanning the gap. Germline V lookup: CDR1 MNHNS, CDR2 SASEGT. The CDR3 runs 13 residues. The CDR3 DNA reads TGTGCCAGCAAGGGTTCCGGGGCCAACGTCCTGACTTTC. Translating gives CASKGSGANVLTF.

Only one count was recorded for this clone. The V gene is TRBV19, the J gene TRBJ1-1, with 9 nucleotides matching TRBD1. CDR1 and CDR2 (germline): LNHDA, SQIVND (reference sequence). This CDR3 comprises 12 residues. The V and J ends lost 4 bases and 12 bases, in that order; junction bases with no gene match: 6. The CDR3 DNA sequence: TGTGCCAGTAGTACCAGGACAGGGGAAACTTTCTTT. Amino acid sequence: CASSTRTGETFF.

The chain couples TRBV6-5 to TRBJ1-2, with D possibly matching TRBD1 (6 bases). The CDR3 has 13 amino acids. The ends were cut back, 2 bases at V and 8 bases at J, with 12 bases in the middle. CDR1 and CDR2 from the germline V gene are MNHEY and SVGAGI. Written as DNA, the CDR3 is TGTGCCAGCAGTTACACGGCAGGGGACGGCTACACCTTC. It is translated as CASSYTAGDGYTF.

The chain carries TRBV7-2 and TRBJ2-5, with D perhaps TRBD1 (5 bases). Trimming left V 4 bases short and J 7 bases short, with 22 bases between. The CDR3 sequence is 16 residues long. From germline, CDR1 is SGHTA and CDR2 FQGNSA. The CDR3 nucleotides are TGTGCCAGCAGCTCCCCCGGACAATCCCCTTCGGGGACCCAGTACTTC. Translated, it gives CASSSPGQSPSGTQYF.

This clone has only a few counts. CDR3: CSFGNYGYTF. CDR3 in DNA: TGCAGTTTCGGGAACTATGGCTACACCTTC. The chain combines TRBV20-1 with TRBJ1-2; D not certain. Germline CDR1 DFQATT, CDR2 SNEGSKA (reference sequence). There are 10 residues in the CDR3. The V end lost 8 bases, the J end lost 2 bases, and 6 bases lay between the germline ends.

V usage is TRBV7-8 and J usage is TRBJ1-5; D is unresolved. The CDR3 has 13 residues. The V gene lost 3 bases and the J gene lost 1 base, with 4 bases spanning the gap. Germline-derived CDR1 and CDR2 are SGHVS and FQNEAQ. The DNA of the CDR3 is TGTGCCAGCAGCTTTGGCAGCAATCAGCCCCAGCATTTT. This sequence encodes CASSFGSNQPQHF. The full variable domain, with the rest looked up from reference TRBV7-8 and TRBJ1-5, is GAGVSQSPRYKVAKRGQDVALRCDPISGHVSLFWYQQALGQGPEFLTYFQNEAQLDKSGLPSDRFFAERPEGSVSTLKIQRTQQEDSAVYLCASSFGSNQPQHFGDGTRLSIL.

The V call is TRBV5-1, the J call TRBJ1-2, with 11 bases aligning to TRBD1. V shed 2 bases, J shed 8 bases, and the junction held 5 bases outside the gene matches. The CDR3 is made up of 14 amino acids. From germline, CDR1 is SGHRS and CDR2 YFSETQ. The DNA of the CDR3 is TGCGCCAGCAGCTTCGGACAGGGGGCTCGGGGCTACACCTTC. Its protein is CASSFGQGARGYTF.

The CDR3 is CASSPIYPVNTEAFF. Here the CDR3 DNA reads TGTGCCAGCAGCCCCATTTATCCGGTGAACACTGAAGCTTTCTTT. The genes are TRBV16 and TRBJ1-1; unclear D gene. Germline V gene data show CDR1 as KGHSY and CDR2 as FQNENV. The CDR3 is 15 residues long. Trimming took off 4 bases at V and 0 bases at J, with 12 bases between the two ends.

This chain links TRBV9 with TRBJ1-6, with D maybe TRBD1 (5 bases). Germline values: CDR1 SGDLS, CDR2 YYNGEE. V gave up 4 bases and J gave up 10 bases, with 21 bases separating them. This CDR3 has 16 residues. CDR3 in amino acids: CASSKGPPSNGSPLHF. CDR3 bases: TGTGCCAGCAGCAAGGGACCTCCCTCCAATGGGTCACCCCTCCACTTT. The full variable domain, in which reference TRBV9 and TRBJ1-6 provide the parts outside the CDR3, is DSGVTQTPKHLITATGQRVTLRCSPRSGDLSVYWYQQSLDQGLQFLIQYYNGEERAKGNILERFSAQQFPDLHSELNLSSLELGDSALYFCASSKGPPSNGSPLHFGNGTRLTVT.

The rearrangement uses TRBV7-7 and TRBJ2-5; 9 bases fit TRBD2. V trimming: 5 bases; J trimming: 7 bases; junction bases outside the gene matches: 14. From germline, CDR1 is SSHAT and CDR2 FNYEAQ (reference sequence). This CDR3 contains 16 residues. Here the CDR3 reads CASSQLTEASGATQYF. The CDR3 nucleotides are TGTGCCAGCAGCCAGCTGACAGAGGCTAGCGGGGCGACCCAGTACTTC.

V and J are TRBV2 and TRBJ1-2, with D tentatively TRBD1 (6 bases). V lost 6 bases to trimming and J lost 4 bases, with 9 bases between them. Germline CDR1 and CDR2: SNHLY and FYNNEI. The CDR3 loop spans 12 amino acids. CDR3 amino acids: CASSEDSYGYTF. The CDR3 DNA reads TGTGCCAGCAGCGAGGACAGCTATGGCTACACCTTC.

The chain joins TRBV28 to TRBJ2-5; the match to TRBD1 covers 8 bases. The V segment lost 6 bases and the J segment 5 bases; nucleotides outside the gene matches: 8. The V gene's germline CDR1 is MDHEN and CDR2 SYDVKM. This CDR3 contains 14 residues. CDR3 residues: CASRPGQGRETQYF. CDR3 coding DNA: TGTGCCAGCAGACCCGGACAGGGTCGCGAGACCCAGTACTTC.

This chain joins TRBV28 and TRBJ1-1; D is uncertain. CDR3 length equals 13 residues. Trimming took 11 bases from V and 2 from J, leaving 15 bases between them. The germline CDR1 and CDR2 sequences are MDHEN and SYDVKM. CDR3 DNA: TGTGCCGCTAAAAGTCGGGTTAACACTGAAGCTTTCTTT. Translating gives CAAKSRVNTEAFF.

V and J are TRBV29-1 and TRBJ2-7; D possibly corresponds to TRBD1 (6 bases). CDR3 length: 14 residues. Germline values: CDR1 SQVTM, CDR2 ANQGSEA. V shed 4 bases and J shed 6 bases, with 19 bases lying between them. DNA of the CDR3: TGCAGCGTTGTGACAGGTCTACATCAGGGCGAGCAGTACTTC. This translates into CSVVTGLHQGEQYF.

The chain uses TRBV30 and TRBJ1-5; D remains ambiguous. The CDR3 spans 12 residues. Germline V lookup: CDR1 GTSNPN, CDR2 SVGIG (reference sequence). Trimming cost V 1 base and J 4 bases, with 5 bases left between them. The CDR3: CAWSAYNQPQHF. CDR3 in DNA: TGTGCCTGGAGTGCCTATAATCAGCCCCAGCATTTT.

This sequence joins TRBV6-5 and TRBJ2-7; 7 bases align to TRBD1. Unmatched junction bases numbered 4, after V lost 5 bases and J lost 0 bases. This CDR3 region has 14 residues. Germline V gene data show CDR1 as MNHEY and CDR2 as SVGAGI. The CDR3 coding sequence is TGTGCCAGCAGTCGACAGGGAGCCTCCTACGAGCAGTACTTC. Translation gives CASSRQGASYEQYF.

The chain's CDR3 is CASSQLGGRKGNEQFF. The CDR3 DNA is TGTGCCAGCAGCCAACTGGGTGGGAGGAAGGGCAATGAGCAGTTCTTC. The rearrangement uses TRBV4-2 and TRBJ2-1; D might be TRBD2 (6 bases). Germline CDR1 is LGHNA and CDR2 is YNFKEQ. The V end lost 2 bases, the J end lost 6 bases, and 17 bases lay between the germline ends. The CDR3 runs 16 residues.

CDR3 residues: CASSQKGRGSNQPQHF. CDR3 nucleotides: TGTGCCAGCTCACAAAAAGGCCGGGGAAGCAATCAGCCCCAGCATTTT. V gene TRBV18 combines with J gene TRBJ1-5; D uncertain. The germline V gene has CDR1 KGHSH and CDR2 LQKENI. The germline V and J ends were trimmed by 4 bases and 1 base, with 14 bases remaining between them. The CDR3 sequence is 16 residues long.